This entry lists 29 T cell receptor beta chains sequenced from one sample in a study of shared clonotypes between healthy human individuals. TCRdb's table, derived via immunoSEQ multiplex PCR, lists solely in-frame clones and lacks some. The profile shows over a million clones, under 80% of them singletons. Sequenced material: memory CD4+ T cells sorted from blood. Noted subset: CD45RA-negative fraction. The receptors originated from a young man in good health.

The V call is TRBV5-1, the J call TRBJ1-2, with 9 bases fitting TRBD1. CDR3 size: 15 residues. V gave up 0 bases and J gave up 0 bases; unmatched junction bases: 0. CDR1 and CDR2 from the germline V gene are SGHRS and YFSETQ. The CDR3 coding sequence is TGCGCCAGCAGCTTGGGGGACAGGGCTAACTATGGCTACACCTTC. Protein sequence: CASSLGDRANYGYTF.

The chain couples TRBV5-1 to TRBJ2-7, with 12 bases fitting TRBD2. V was pared by 0 bases and J by 2 bases, with 12 bases of the junction left unmatched. The germline gives CDR1 SGHRS, CDR2 YFSETQ. This CDR3 comprises 19 residues. The CDR3 region is CASSLAILGLAGKPYEQYF. The CDR3 nucleotides are TGCGCCAGCAGCTTGGCCATTCTGGGACTAGCGGGTAAACCCTACGAGCAGTACTTC. Complete variable domain (other parts from reference TRBV5-1 and TRBJ2-7): KAGVTQTPRYLIKTRGQQVTLSCSPISGHRSVSWYQQTPGQGLQFLFEYFSETQRNKGNFPGRFSGRQFSNSRSEMNVSTLELGDSALYLCASSLAILGLAGKPYEQYFGPGTRLTVT.

V usage is TRBV11-1 and J usage is TRBJ1-1, with D tentatively TRBD1 (5 bases). The CDR3 contains 13 residues. Germline V gene sequence: CDR1 SGHAT, CDR2 FQDESV (reference sequence). V was clipped by 3 bases and J by 7 bases, with 12 bases between them. The CDR3 protein is CASSFSGLSEAFF. The CDR3 DNA sequence: TGTGCCAGCAGCTTTTCAGGGCTGAGTGAAGCTTTCTTT. The full variable domain, in which reference TRBV11-1 and TRBJ1-1 provide the parts outside the CDR3, is EAEVAQSPRYKITEKSQAVAFWCDPISGHATLYWYRQILGQGPELLVQFQDESVVDDSQLPKDRFSAERLKGVDSTLKIQPAELGDSAMYLCASSFSGLSEAFFGQGTRLTVV.

Note on this clone: The sample contains more than one DNA sequence encoding this CDR3. The V gene is TRBV18, the J gene TRBJ2-3; 8 bases line up with TRBD1. The CDR3 extends over 15 amino acids. CDR1 KGHSH and CDR2 LQKENI come from the germline V gene. V shed 1 base and J 1 base; nucleotides not matched to a gene: 1. The CDR3 protein is CASSPLGQGTDTQYF. In DNA form, the CDR3 reads TGTGCCAGCTCACCACTGGGACAGGGCACAGATACGCAGTATTTT.

This sequence joins TRBV28 and TRBJ2-1; 14 positions match TRBD2. The CDR3 is made up of 13 amino acids. CDR1 and CDR2 (germline): MDHEN, SYDVKM. V was pared by 8 bases and J by 7 bases, with 1 base of the junction left unmatched. Here the CDR3 reads CASGLAGGNEQFF. Written as DNA, the CDR3 is TGTGCCAGCGGACTAGCGGGGGGTAATGAGCAGTTCTTC. Complete variable domain (other parts from reference TRBV28 and TRBJ2-1): DVKVTQSSRYLVKRTGEKVFLECVQDMDHENMFWYRQDPGLGLRLIYFSYDVKMKEKGDIPEGYSVSREKKERFSLILESASTNQTSMYLCASGLAGGNEQFFGPGTRLTVL.

Details on this clone: This CDR3 is also generated by other DNA sequences in the sample. The rearrangement uses TRBV6-5 and TRBJ1-5; D remains ambiguous. From germline, CDR1 is MNHEY and CDR2 SVGAGI. The CDR3 is 13 amino acids. Trimming took 2 bases from V and 4 from J, leaving 6 bases between them. The chain's CDR3 is CASSYRSNQPQHF. In DNA, the CDR3 is TGTGCCAGCAGTTACAGAAGTAATCAGCCCCAGCATTTT.

The chain links TRBV30 to TRBJ1-1; tentative D call: TRBD1 (5 bases). In germline, CDR1 is GTSNPN, CDR2 SVGIG (reference sequence). The length of the CDR3 is 12 residues. V lost 4 bases to trimming and J lost 0 bases, with 6 bases between them. The CDR3 bases are TGTGCCTGGACAGGGATGAACACTGAAGCTTTCTTT. It yields the protein CAWTGMNTEAFF.

CDR3 DNA: TGTGCCAGCAGCCCACGCGGCCAGTTAACCTACGAGCAGTACTTC. Its translation is CASSPRGQLTYEQYF. The chain links TRBV28 to TRBJ2-7; D unresolved. The CDR3 length is 15 residues. V lost 6 bases, J lost 2 bases, and 17 bases lay in between. Germline lookup yields CDR1 MDHEN and CDR2 SYDVKM.

V gene TRBV18 combines with J gene TRBJ2-1, with D maybe TRBD2 (6 bases). V was shortened by 1 base and J by 2 bases, with 12 bases between the two germline ends. The CDR3 runs 16 residues. Germline CDR1 reads KGHSH; CDR2 reads LQKENI. CDR3 bases: TGTGCCAGCTCACCACGGACGGGGAGGACCTACAATGAGCAGTTCTTC. Translating it yields CASSPRTGRTYNEQFF.

This chain joins TRBV6-5 and TRBJ2-1; the match to TRBD2 covers 10 bases. Trimming took 6 bases from V and 4 from J; bases not matched to a gene: 6. Germline CDR1 is MNHEY and CDR2 is SVGAGI. The CDR3 has 15 residues. CDR3: CASSSGTSVYNEQFF. Written as DNA, the CDR3 is TGTGCCAGCAGCTCCGGGACTAGCGTTTACAATGAGCAGTTCTTC.

The chain employs TRBV5-5 and TRBJ2-5, with 9 bases matching TRBD2. The CDR3 length is 17 residues. CDR1 is SGHKS, CDR2 YYEKEE, per germline (reference sequence). V lost 4 bases to trimming and J lost 5 bases; unmatched junction nucleotides: 15. CDR3 region: CASSALRGGGANETQYF. CDR3 in DNA: TGTGCCAGCAGCGCCCTCAGGGGCGGGGGGGCGAACGAGACCCAGTACTTC.

This chain joins TRBV7-9 and TRBJ2-4, with 7 bases aligning to TRBD1. Germline assignment: CDR1 SEHNR and CDR2 FQNEAQ (reference sequence). Trimming cost V 5 bases and J 4 bases; bases outside gene matches: 5. The CDR3 has 14 residues. CDR3 region: CASSPGGRKNIQYF. For the CDR3, the DNA is TGTGCCAGCAGCCCAGGGGGTCGAAAAAACATTCAGTACTTC.

About this clone itself: The sample contains more than one DNA sequence encoding this CDR3. V is TRBV18 and J is TRBJ2-1; 13 bases agree with TRBD2. Trimming at V came to 3 bases and at J to 6 bases, leaving 2 bases not matched to a gene. CDR3 size: 15 residues. Germline V gives CDR1 KGHSH, CDR2 LQKENI. DNA of the CDR3: TGTGCCAGCTCACCGGGACTAGCGGGACTCAATGAGCAGTTCTTC. The encoded protein is CASSPGLAGLNEQFF.

This rearrangement joins TRBV30 to TRBJ1-1; D remains ambiguous. Trimming took off 3 bases at V and 1 base at J, with 9 bases between the two ends. In germline, CDR1 is GTSNPN, CDR2 SVGIG (reference sequence). This CDR3 has 13 residues. As DNA, the CDR3 is TGTGCCTGGAGAAAGACGGAGAACACTGAAGCTTTCTTT. This translates into CAWRKTENTEAFF.

This clone was observed a handful of times. The chain uses TRBV13 and TRBJ2-7, with D perhaps being TRBD1 or TRBD2 (6 bases each). The V gene's germline CDR1 is PRHDT and CDR2 FYEKMQ (reference sequence). V was shortened by 5 bases and J by 3 bases, with 20 bases between the two germline ends. This CDR3 is 16 amino acids long. The CDR3 reads CASSVYYPGGHYEQYF. The DNA of the CDR3 is TGTGCCAGCAGCGTCTATTATCCCGGGGGCCACTACGAGCAGTACTTC.

V and J are TRBV10-3 and TRBJ1-3; D perhaps matches TRBD1 (5 bases). Trimming removed 6 bases at V and 4 bases at J, with 10 bases between. The CDR3 sequence is 13 residues long. CDR1 is ENHRY and CDR2 is SYGVKD in the germline V gene. The CDR3 DNA follows: TGTGCCATCAGCGGGACCCTCGGAAACACCATATATTTT. Its protein product is CAISGTLGNTIYF.

This clone was observed a single time. This chain links TRBV7-2 with TRBJ2-7; 11 bases are shared with TRBD2. In germline, CDR1 is SGHTA, CDR2 FQGNSA. Trimming at V came to 0 bases and at J to 9 bases, leaving 16 bases not matched to a gene. The CDR3 has 18 amino acids. The CDR3 sequence is CASSLAGGGSGRAFGQYF. The CDR3 DNA sequence: TGTGCCAGCAGCTTAGCTGGTGGGGGTAGCGGGAGGGCCTTTGGGCAGTACTTC.

The chain uses TRBV12-5 and TRBJ2-3, with 10 nucleotides matching TRBD2. Losses at the gene ends were 5 bases for V and 3 bases for J; bases not matched to a gene: 5. Germline CDR1 LGHNT, CDR2 FRNRAP. This CDR3 is 15 amino acids long. The CDR3 DNA is TGTGCTAGTGGTGCCGGGACTAGCGTAACAGATACGCAGTATTTT. Translating gives CASGAGTSVTDTQYF.

The J gene is TRBJ2-5, the V gene TRBV28; D is undetermined. Germline V gene sequence: CDR1 MDHEN, CDR2 SYDVKM. V was clipped by 6 bases and J by 7 bases, with 9 bases between them. The CDR3 spans 11 residues. CDR3 amino acids: CASRDKGTQYF. The CDR3 DNA follows: TGTGCCAGCAGAGATAAGGGGACCCAGTACTTC.

The chain recombines TRBV19 with TRBJ2-4, with 7 bases matching TRBD1. With V trimmed by 7 bases and J by 1 base, 7 bases remained unmatched. The CDR3 length is 15 residues. Germline CDR1 reads LNHDA; CDR2 reads SQIVND (reference sequence). The CDR3 coding sequence is TGTGCCAGTACCGGGACAGATACGGCCAAAAACATTCAGTACTTC. It encodes CASTGTDTAKNIQYF.

This chain joins TRBV4-1 and TRBJ2-3; D may be TRBD1 or TRBD2 (5 bases each). V lost 5 bases, J lost 6 bases, and 18 bases lay in between. The CDR3 contains 15 residues. Per germline, CDR1 MGHRA and CDR2 YSYEKL. The CDR3: CASSSAVGAGDTQYF. CDR3 in DNA: TGCGCCAGCAGCTCTGCGGTCGGGGCCGGGGATACGCAGTATTTT.

The chain recombines TRBV11-3 with TRBJ2-1, with 12 bases identical to TRBD2. V shed 5 bases and J 8 bases; nucleotides not matched to a gene: 7. Germline loops: CDR1 SGHNT, CDR2 YENEEA. CDR3 length: 15 amino acids. The CDR3 DNA follows: TGTGCCAGCAGCCACCGACTAGCGGGAGTCGATGAGCAGTTCTTC. This codes for CASSHRLAGVDEQFF.

The genes are TRBV2 and TRBJ2-1; the D gene is possibly TRBD1 (6 bases). CDR1 and CDR2 (germline): SNHLY, FYNNEI. Trimming took 3 bases from V and 12 from J, leaving 15 bases between them. This CDR3 is 13 amino acids long. DNA of the CDR3: TGTGCCAGCAGTGAGAAGTCCGGGACACGGCAGTTCTTC. This encodes CASSEKSGTRQFF.

V and J are TRBV5-6 and TRBJ1-2; D possibly corresponds to TRBD1 (5 bases). Germline CDR1 reads SGHDT; CDR2 reads YYEEEE. Trimming took 2 bases from V and 4 from J, leaving 9 bases between them. This CDR3 contains 13 residues. CDR3 sequence (DNA): TGTGCCAGCAGCTTAGGGGATCCCTATGGCTACACCTTC. As protein: CASSLGDPYGYTF.

This clone was picked up a small number of times. The CDR3 DNA follows: TGCGCCAGCAGCCAAGATTTGGGTGGGAACAATGAGCAGTTCTTC. Residues: CASSQDLGGNNEQFF. The chain joins TRBV4-1 to TRBJ2-1; D is uncertain. Between the trimmed V and J ends, which lost 0 bases and 5 bases, there was a span of 11 bases. Germline assignment: CDR1 MGHRA and CDR2 YSYEKL. CDR3 length: 15 residues.

This clone was recorded once. V is TRBV29-1 and J is TRBJ2-1, with D possibly TRBD2 on 7 matching bases. This CDR3 region has 15 residues. Deletions cut 5 bases from V and 1 base from J, with 15 bases between. Germline V lookup: CDR1 SQVTM, CDR2 ANQGSEA. The CDR3 region has the DNA TGCAGCGTTTCGGAGGCGGGGGCGTCCTACAATGAGCAGTTCTTC. It specifies CSVSEAGASYNEQFF.

This chain uses TRBV7-2 with TRBJ1-3; D call uncertain. In germline, CDR1 is SGHTA, CDR2 FQGNSA. Trimming pared 5 bases from V and 0 bases from J, leaving 17 bases between. CDR3 size: 17 residues. The CDR3 sequence is CASSATAAATSGNTIYF. The CDR3, as DNA: TGTGCCAGCAGCGCCACAGCCGCCGCCACCTCTGGAAACACCATATATTTT.

This chain connects TRBV5-1 to TRBJ2-7; 7 bases are shared with TRBD1. CDR3 size: 14 residues. The germline V gene encodes CDR1 SGHRS and CDR2 YFSETQ. Germline trimming cut 0 bases from V and 2 bases from J; bases unmatched to any gene: 2. The CDR3 nucleotides are TGCGCCAGCAGCTTGGTACAGGGGCCCTACGAGCAGTACTTC. Its protein is CASSLVQGPYEQYF.

The chain links TRBV7-9 to TRBJ2-5, with a tentative D call TRBD2 (5 bases). Looked up from germline, CDR1 is SEHNR and CDR2 is FQNEAQ (reference sequence). V was trimmed by 5 bases and J by 1 base, leaving 14 bases between them. The CDR3 has 15 residues. The CDR3 protein is CASSALGRGQETQYF. In DNA, the CDR3 is TGTGCCAGCAGCGCACTCGGACGGGGCCAAGAGACCCAGTACTTC.